These 10 T cell receptor beta chains originate from one sample sequenced in a study of cytomegalovirus exposure and HLA in healthy donors. The PCR had 60 Vbeta and 13 Jbeta primers. Sequencing used immunoSEQ multiplex PCR; TCRdb keeps in-frame clones, though not all of them. The sample carries over 150,000 clones, almost 75% recorded once. The specimen sequenced was PBMCs. Receptors were obtained from a woman younger than 45 in good health and CMV-seropositive.

This sequence joins TRBV5-1 and TRBJ1-1; D is unresolved. Germline V CDR1 and CDR2: SGHRS, YFSETQ. The CDR3 runs to 16 residues. V was shortened by 2 bases and J by 0 bases, with 14 bases between the two germline ends. This CDR3 reads CASSFPPGRMNTEAFF. The CDR3 bases are TGCGCCAGCAGCTTTCCCCCAGGCAGGATGAACACTGAAGCTTTCTTT.

The chain carries TRBV9 and TRBJ1-2; D not certain. This CDR3 has 15 amino acids. Germline V lookup: CDR1 SGDLS, CDR2 YYNGEE. V lost 4 bases, J lost 0 bases, and 13 bases lay in between. In DNA form, the CDR3 reads TGTGCCAGCAGCCCTCCGACGGGAGCTAACTATGGCTACACCTTC. Protein product: CASSPPTGANYGYTF.

In its sample, this clone was seen once. V and J are TRBV7-2 and TRBJ2-3; possibly TRBD2 for D (6 bases). The CDR3 spans 13 residues. V shed 0 bases and J shed 6 bases, with 7 bases lying between them. Germline values: CDR1 SGHTA, CDR2 FQGNSA. The CDR3 spells CASSLARDDTQYF. The CDR3 nucleotides read TGTGCCAGCAGCTTAGCGCGGGATGATACGCAGTATTTT.

J is TRBJ1-6 and V is TRBV27; 10 positions agree with TRBD1. This CDR3 has 16 residues. Germline values: CDR1 MNHEY, CDR2 SMNVEV (reference sequence). The trim removed 6 bases at V and 5 bases at J, leaving 7 bases unmatched. In DNA, the CDR3 is TGTGCCAGCAGCCGGGACAGGGGAAAAAATAATTCACCCCTCCACTTT. It specifies CASSRDRGKNNSPLHF.

This clone was recorded only once. The chain couples TRBV19 to TRBJ1-5, with a weak D call TRBD1 (5 bases). The CDR3 spans 16 residues. Germline CDR1 LNHDA, CDR2 SQIVND (reference sequence). V lost 3 bases and J lost 2, with 14 bases in between. CDR3 coding DNA: TGTGCCAGTAGTATCTTTGGGGACTTCGGCAATCAGCCCCAGCATTTT. It specifies CASSIFGDFGNQPQHF.

The rearrangement links TRBV7-9 to TRBJ2-7, with D uncertain. The V gene lost 2 bases and the J gene lost 2 bases, with 10 bases spanning the gap. CDR1 is SEHNR, CDR2 FQNEAQ, per germline (reference sequence). There are 14 residues in the CDR3. The CDR3 reads CASSLWADPYEQYF. In DNA form, the CDR3 reads TGTGCCAGCAGCTTATGGGCCGATCCCTACGAGCAGTACTTC.

This clone has just one count. An end of the junction does not agree with germline; a read error may underlie this. V usage is TRBV7-9 and J usage is TRBJ2-7; D ambiguous. Per the germline V gene, CDR1 is SEHNR and CDR2 is FQNEAQ (reference sequence). The CDR3 is made up of 15 amino acids. CDR3 nucleotide sequence: TGTTCCAGCAGAGAGGCCCCTAACCTTTTAGGCGAGCAGTACTTC. It is translated as CSSREAPNLLGEQYF.

The chain recombines TRBV9 with TRBJ2-7; 7 positions agree with TRBD2. The CDR3 consists of 14 residues. V shed 0 bases, J shed 3 bases, and the junction held 3 bases outside the gene matches. Germline V gene sequence: CDR1 SGDLS, CDR2 YYNGEE. CDR3 nucleotide sequence: TGTGCCAGCAGCGTAGGGGGAGGGGTCTACGAGCAGTACTTC. Translated: CASSVGGGVYEQYF.

The V call is TRBV4-1, the J call TRBJ2-1; 10 bases line up with TRBD2. The CDR3 runs to 15 residues. Germline V CDR1 and CDR2: MGHRA, YSYEKL. The V gene end was trimmed by 4 bases and the J gene end by 3 bases; junction bases not matched to a gene: 3. The CDR3 is CASSPGTSDYNEQFF. Written as DNA, the CDR3 is TGCGCCAGCAGCCCCGGGACTAGCGACTACAATGAGCAGTTCTTC.

V gene TRBV11-3 combines with J gene TRBJ2-1; 12 bases are a match to TRBD2. CDR3 size: 17 residues. Per the germline V gene, CDR1 is SGHNT and CDR2 is YENEEA. J gave up 3 bases and V 5 bases, and 8 bases lay outside the gene matches. In nucleotides, the CDR3 is TGTGCCAGCAGCCCTACAAGGACTAGCGGGATCTACAATGAGCAGTTCTTC. It is translated as CASSPTRTSGIYNEQFF.